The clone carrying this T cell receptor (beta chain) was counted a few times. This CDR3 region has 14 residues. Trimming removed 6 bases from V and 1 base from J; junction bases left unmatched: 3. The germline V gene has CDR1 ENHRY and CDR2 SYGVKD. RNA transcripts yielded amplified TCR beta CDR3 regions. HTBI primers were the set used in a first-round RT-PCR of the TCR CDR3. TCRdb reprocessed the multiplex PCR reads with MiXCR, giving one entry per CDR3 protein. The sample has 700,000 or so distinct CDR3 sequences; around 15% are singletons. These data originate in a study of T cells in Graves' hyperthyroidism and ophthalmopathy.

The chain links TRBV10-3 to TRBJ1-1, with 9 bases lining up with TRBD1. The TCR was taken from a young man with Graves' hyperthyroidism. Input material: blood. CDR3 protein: CAISPDRGNTEAFF. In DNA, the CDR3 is TGTGCCATCAGCCCGGACAGGGGGAACACTGAAGCTTTCTTT.